These 30 T cell receptor beta chains share one sample of origin, sequenced in a study of T cell repertoires in cytomegalovirus infection. No cognate antigen is known for these TCRs. TCRdb re-derived calls from the reads in MiXCR, one entry per CDR3 protein. The sample has around 300,000 distinct CDR3 sequences, about 20% seen once; the top ten hold roughly 19%. This sample comprised cultured PBMCs, obtained from culture after CMV antigen stimulation. All receptors derive from a human donor in good health (CMV status not recorded). Some clones in this sample may be carry-over from other donors' samples.

This clonotype was found a few times. J is TRBJ2-7 and V is TRBV7-2, with 8 bases matching TRBD1. Germline CDR1 SGHTA, CDR2 FQGNSA. This CDR3 region has 14 residues. Trimming at V came to 4 bases and at J to 2 bases, leaving 4 bases not matched to a gene. CDR3 protein: CASSSRDRTYEQYF. The CDR3, as DNA: TGTGCCAGCAGCTCGCGGGACAGGACCTACGAGCAGTACTTC.

This clonotype appeared many times. This chain joins TRBV7-2 and TRBJ2-3; 7 nucleotides agree with TRBD2. Germline CDR1 and CDR2: SGHTA and FQGNSA. The CDR3 has 18 residues. V dropped 1 base and J dropped 0; count of bases not matched to a gene: 10. Here the CDR3 reads CASSLVTTSGTSTDTQYF. In DNA, the CDR3 is TGTGCCAGCAGCTTAGTTACCACAAGCGGGACTAGCACAGATACGCAGTATTTT.

The chain joins TRBV24-1 to TRBJ2-1; D gene uncertain. Germline CDR1 is KGHDR and CDR2 is SFDVKD. V dropped 4 bases and J dropped 8 bases, with 8 bases sitting between them. The length of the CDR3 is 12 residues. CDR3 residues: CATSDLVHEQFF. Here the CDR3 DNA reads TGTGCCACCAGTGACCTGGTCCATGAGCAGTTCTTC.

The chain joins TRBV12-3 or TRBV12-4 to TRBJ1-1, with D possibly matching TRBD1 (5 bases). The CDR3 totals 15 residues. V lost 6 bases, J lost 1 base, and 15 bases lay in between. The CDR3 loop reads CASSPFGASNTEAFF. For the CDR3, the DNA is TGTGCCAGCAGCCCCTTCGGGGCTTCGAACACTGAAGCTTTCTTT.

The count of this clonotype is one. The chain combines TRBV5-6 with TRBJ2-1; TRBD2 matches at 13 bases. The CDR3 runs to 17 residues. Germline assignment: CDR1 SGHDT and CDR2 YYEEEE. J gave up 9 bases and V 2 bases, and 11 bases lay outside the gene matches. CDR3 in amino acids: CASSFAPGLAGRGEQFF. The CDR3 DNA sequence: TGTGCCAGCAGCTTCGCGCCGGGACTAGCGGGACGGGGTGAGCAGTTCTTC.

V gene TRBV27 combines with J gene TRBJ2-7, with D possibly matching TRBD2 (6 bases). V was trimmed by 4 bases and J by 4 bases, leaving 23 bases between them. This CDR3 contains 17 residues. Germline V CDR1 and CDR2: MNHEY, SMNVEV (reference sequence). The CDR3, as DNA: TGTGCCAGCAGTTCCCCCTGGACCAATTTGGCGGGATACGAGCAGTACTTC. Translating gives CASSSPWTNLAGYEQYF.

The gene calls are TRBV7-8 and TRBJ1-1; 12 bases match TRBD1. V dropped 1 base and J dropped 5; count of bases not matched to a gene: 8. Germline-derived CDR1 and CDR2 are SGHVS and FQNEAQ. CDR3 length: 17 amino acids. CDR3 residues: CASSLVLEGQGATEAFF. The CDR3 DNA sequence: TGTGCCAGCAGCTTAGTTCTCGAGGGACAGGGGGCGACTGAAGCTTTCTTT.

This clonotype was detected many times. The V gene is TRBV11-3, the J gene TRBJ1-4; D perhaps matches TRBD1 (6 bases). The germline V gene encodes CDR1 SGHNT and CDR2 YENEEA. V shed 4 bases and J shed 8 bases, with 17 bases lying between them. This CDR3 is built from 15 residues. CDR3 region: CASSWAEGVEEKLFF. In DNA form, the CDR3 reads TGTGCCAGCAGCTGGGCAGAGGGGGTAGAAGAAAAACTGTTTTTT.

This clonotype was detected a few times. J is TRBJ1-5 and V is TRBV19, with 9 bases matching TRBD1. V lost 5 bases to trimming and J lost 0 bases; unmatched junction nucleotides: 8. CDR1 and CDR2 (germline): LNHDA, SQIVND (reference sequence). The CDR3 consists of 17 residues. The CDR3 DNA follows: TGTGCCAGTAGTCTACAGGGGGCCGTTTATAGCAATCAGCCCCAGCATTTT. This translates into CASSLQGAVYSNQPQHF.

This clonotype came up a few times. The gene calls are TRBV5-6 and TRBJ2-7; unclear D gene. The V end was cut by 1 base, the J end by 2 bases, with 7 bases between. This CDR3 is built from 13 residues. The V gene's germline CDR1 is SGHDT and CDR2 YYEEEE. CDR3 sequence (DNA): TGTGCCAGCAGCTTGTCTAGTACCTACGAGCAGTACTTC. It is translated as CASSLSSTYEQYF. Combining the CDR3 with reference TRBV5-6 and TRBJ2-7 gives the whole variable domain DAGVTQSPTHLIKTRGQQVTLRCSPKSGHDTVSWYQQALGQGPQFIFQYYEEEERQRGNFPDRFSGHQFPNYSSELNVNALLLGDSALYLCASSLSSTYEQYFGPGTRLTVT.

This clonotype was detected only a few times. The rearrangement joins TRBV5-6 to TRBJ2-2; 12 positions agree with TRBD2. Unmatched junction bases numbered 2, after V lost 4 bases and J lost 1 base. Germline V gene sequence: CDR1 SGHDT, CDR2 YYEEEE. The CDR3 runs to 16 residues. In nucleotides, the CDR3 is TGTGCCAGCAGCCCGGGACTAGCGGGGAACACCGGGGAGCTGTTTTTT. Amino acid sequence: CASSPGLAGNTGELFF.

In its sample, this clonotype was seen many times. This chain uses TRBV7-2 with TRBJ2-5, with 11 nucleotides matching TRBD1. V was clipped by 3 bases and J by 5 bases; unmatched bases: 5. CDR3 length: 15 residues. Germline lookup yields CDR1 SGHTA and CDR2 FQGNSA. The CDR3 nucleotides read TGTGCCAGCAGCTTGGGACAGGGGGTAGTGGAGACCCAGTACTTC. The encoded protein is CASSLGQGVVETQYF.

This clonotype was seen just once. The rearrangement uses TRBV12-3 or TRBV12-4 and TRBJ1-2; D is perhaps TRBD1 (5 bases). The CDR3 runs 13 residues. With 4 bases removed from V and 5 bases from J, the gap between germline ends came to 11 bases. CDR3 residues: CASSSGIVYGYTF. The CDR3 bases are TGTGCCAGCAGTTCAGGGATCGTTTATGGCTACACCTTC.

The genes are TRBV7-8 and TRBJ1-1; 7 bases are a match to TRBD1. Looked up from germline, CDR1 is SGHVS and CDR2 is FQNEAQ. The V and J ends lost 2 bases and 0 bases, in that order; junction bases with no gene match: 6. The CDR3 is 16 residues long. The CDR3 is CASSLRPRGLNTEAFF. CDR3 nucleotides: TGTGCCAGCAGCTTAAGGCCCAGGGGGTTGAACACTGAAGCTTTCTTT.

V gene TRBV19 combines with J gene TRBJ2-5; D remains unclear. Trimming left V 1 base short and J 5 bases short, with 14 bases between. Germline V gives CDR1 LNHDA, CDR2 SQIVND (reference sequence). The CDR3 has 15 residues. The CDR3 DNA reads TGTGCCAGTAGTATAGGGAAGATCGCTGGGGAGACCCAGTACTTC. Encoded protein: CASSIGKIAGETQYF.

The gene calls are TRBV27 and TRBJ1-2; D may be TRBD1 (5 bases). The V gene lost 0 bases and the J gene lost 4 bases, with 15 bases spanning the gap. The CDR3 length is 16 residues. Germline V lookup: CDR1 MNHEY, CDR2 SMNVEV (reference sequence). The CDR3 sequence: CASSLSAGTNAYGYTF. CDR3 coding DNA: TGTGCCAGCAGTTTATCCGCCGGGACCAATGCCTATGGCTACACCTTC.

A few counts support this clonotype. The rearrangement links TRBV28 to TRBJ2-2; TRBD2 matches 14 bases. From germline, CDR1 is MDHEN and CDR2 SYDVKM. With 8 bases clipped from V and 3 bases from J, the junction kept 14 bases outside the gene matches. The CDR3 is 19 amino acids. CDR3: CASLTGTSGSRGHTGELFF. The CDR3 DNA follows: TGTGCCAGCTTGACAGGGACTAGCGGGAGTCGGGGGCACACCGGGGAGCTGTTTTTT. Using reference TRBV28 and TRBJ2-2 for the parts outside the CDR3, the full variable domain is DVKVTQSSRYLVKRTGEKVFLECVQDMDHENMFWYRQDPGLGLRLIYFSYDVKMKEKGDIPEGYSVSREKKERFSLILESASTNQTSMYLCASLTGTSGSRGHTGELFFGEGSRLTVL.

In its sample, this clonotype was seen a few times. J is TRBJ1-5 and V is TRBV6-6, with no clear D. The CDR3 is made up of 13 amino acids. Germline CDR1 is MNHNY and CDR2 is SVGAGI (reference sequence). V was trimmed by 7 bases and J by 3 bases, leaving 10 bases between them. For the CDR3, the DNA is TGTGCCAGCATTTTCAACTACAATCAGCCCCAGCATTTT. This codes for CASIFNYNQPQHF.

The genes are TRBV7-4 and TRBJ1-1, with D tentatively TRBD1 (5 bases). This CDR3 has 14 amino acids. Trimming cost V 6 bases and J 4 bases, with 15 bases left between them. Germline CDR1 is SGHVT and CDR2 is SQSDAQ. For the CDR3, the DNA is TGTGCCAGCAGTAGGTTGGGGGAAGCCACTGAAGCTTTCTTT. Translation: CASSRLGEATEAFF.

This sequence joins TRBV2 and TRBJ2-7; 9 nucleotides line up with TRBD2. The CDR3 is made up of 19 amino acids. After removal of 0 bases from V and 3 bases from J, the junction contained 15 bases not matched to a gene. Looked up from germline, CDR1 is SNHLY and CDR2 is FYNNEI. CDR3 nucleotides: TGTGCCAGCAGTGAAGCGGAGAGTAGCGGGAGTCAACCCTTCTACGAGCAGTACGTC. Translating it yields CASSEAESSGSQPFYEQYV.

The chain recombines TRBV7-2 with TRBJ2-5; TRBD1 agrees at 7 bases. Germline CDR1 reads SGHTA; CDR2 reads FQGNSA. After removal of 2 bases from V and 4 bases from J, the junction contained 1 base not matched to a gene. The length of the CDR3 is 13 residues. CDR3 sequence (DNA): TGTGCCAGCAGCTTAAACAGGGGAGAGACCCAGTACTTC. It is translated as CASSLNRGETQYF.

The chain has TRBV12-3 or TRBV12-4 and TRBJ2-3; D gene unclear. The V end lost 2 bases, the J end lost 0 bases, and 6 bases lay between the germline ends. The CDR3 contains 14 residues. For the CDR3, the DNA is TGTGCCAGCAGTTTAAGCGATAGCACAGATACGCAGTATTTT. It specifies CASSLSDSTDTQYF.

This clonotype was seen ten or more times. V usage is TRBV7-2 and J usage is TRBJ1-5, with 7 positions matching TRBD1. The CDR3 runs 16 residues. J gave up 5 bases and V 3 bases, and 10 bases lay outside the gene matches. The germline gives CDR1 SGHTA, CDR2 FQGNSA. The CDR3 region has the DNA TGTGCCAGCAGCTTGATGGACAGGAGACATTATCAGCCCCAGCATTTT. Translation: CASSLMDRRHYQPQHF.

The gene calls are TRBV6-2 or TRBV6-3 and TRBJ2-1; D unresolved. The CDR3 extends over 12 amino acids. Deletions cut 5 bases from V and 6 bases from J, with 8 bases between. Germline V lookup: CDR1 MNHEY, CDR2 SVGEGT. CDR3 sequence: CASSQTSNEQFF. CDR3 in DNA: TGTGCCAGCAGTCAGACGAGCAATGAGCAGTTCTTC.

This clonotype was counted many times. The chain has TRBV11-3 and TRBJ2-2; D might be TRBD2 (5 bases). V gave up 4 bases and J gave up 4 bases, with 10 bases separating them. The CDR3 length is 14 residues. CDR1 SGHNT and CDR2 YENEEA come from the germline V gene. In DNA, the CDR3 is TGTGCCAGCAGCTGGACTTCCAGCACCGGGGAGCTGTTTTTT. Translation: CASSWTSSTGELFF. Supplemented by reference TRBV11-3 and TRBJ2-2, the full variable domain reads EAGVVQSPRYKIIEKKQPVAFWCNPISGHNTLYWYLQNLGQGPELLIRYENEEAVDDSQLPKDRFSAERLKGVDSTLKIQPAELGDSAVYLCASSWTSSTGELFFGEGSRLTVL.

V and J are TRBV7-9 and TRBJ2-1, with 10 bases that match TRBD2. The V and J ends lost 4 bases and 6 bases, in that order; junction bases with no gene match: 9. Germline CDR1 is SEHNR and CDR2 is FQNEAQ (reference sequence). This CDR3 contains 16 residues. CDR3 in amino acids: CASSSPRAGGRNEQFF. CDR3 DNA sequence: TGTGCCAGCAGCTCCCCTAGAGCGGGAGGGCGCAATGAGCAGTTCTTC.

This clonotype has a handful of counts. Here the CDR3 DNA reads TGTGCCAGCAGCTTAGCATCGGCGAGCGGGGAGCTGTTTTTT. Protein: CASSLASASGELFF. The chain is built from TRBV7-2 and TRBJ2-2; D is undetermined. Between the trimmed V and J ends, which lost 0 bases and 7 bases, there was a span of 9 bases. Germline CDR1 SGHTA, CDR2 FQGNSA. The CDR3 runs to 14 residues.

A note on this clonotype: An end of the junction does not agree with germline; a read error may underlie this. This chain joins TRBV4-1 and TRBJ2-1; 8 positions match TRBD2. Germline CDR1 reads MGHRA; CDR2 reads YSYEKL. The CDR3 consists of 16 residues. CDR3 bases: TGTGCCAGCAGCCAAGTGGGGCTAGCGGGCCCCAATGAGCAGTTCTTC. It specifies CASSQVGLAGPNEQFF.

This clonotype appeared a few times. The chain recombines TRBV19 with TRBJ2-7; D is unresolved. Trimming took 0 bases from V and 0 from J, leaving 12 bases between them. The CDR3 consists of 16 residues. The germline V gene encodes CDR1 LNHDA and CDR2 SQIVND (reference sequence). CDR3 DNA: TGTGCCAGTAGTATAGATCCGACCGGCAGCTCCTACGAGCAGTACGTC. Translated: CASSIDPTGSSYEQYV.

This clonotype was seen at least ten times. The V and J genes are TRBV5-6 and TRBJ1-3; D is unclear. V lost 4 bases and J lost 2, with 13 bases in between. Germline-derived CDR1 and CDR2 are SGHDT and YYEEEE. The CDR3 length is 15 residues. Here the CDR3 reads CASSGSSGAGNTIYF. As DNA, the CDR3 is TGTGCCAGCAGCGGGTCTAGCGGGGCTGGAAACACCATATATTTT. Full variable domain (remainder filled in from reference TRBV5-6 and TRBJ1-3): DAGVTQSPTHLIKTRGQQVTLRCSPKSGHDTVSWYQQALGQGPQFIFQYYEEEERQRGNFPDRFSGHQFPNYSSELNVNALLLGDSALYLCASSGSSGAGNTIYFGEGSWLTVV.